This T cell receptor beta chain was identified in a study of T cells in Graves' hyperthyroidism and ophthalmopathy. General study points: Stable hyperthyroidism was separated from ophthalmopathy by a model based on 13 V-J features.

The sample holds many counts of this clonotype. What it binds is not known. Patients having uncontrolled infection, another autoimmune disease, pregnancy or lactation were not included. Used for diagnoses were clinical symptoms, serum thyroxine and TRAb, thyroid ultrasound and orbital computed tomography. Amplification of TCR beta CDR3 regions was performed using RNA transcripts as template. The HTBI primer set was used in a first-round RT-PCR of the TCR CDR3. TCRdb analysed the multiplex PCR reads with MiXCR anew, one entry per CDR3 protein. The sample carries roughly 510,000 distinct CDR3 sequences, around 20% recorded once. The CDR3 has 14 residues. Trimming took 2 bases from V and 6 from J; bases not matched to a gene: 5. Per the germline V gene, CDR1 is SGHKS and CDR2 is YYEKEE (reference sequence).

The V and J genes are TRBV5-5 and TRBJ1-5; TRBD1 matches 7 bases. Sample: blood. The sequence was collected from a man aged 18 to 35 with Graves' hyperthyroidism. This CDR3 is CASSFQGGSQPQHF. The CDR3, as DNA: TGTGCCAGCAGCTTCCAAGGGGGCAGTCAGCCCCAGCATTTT.